One sample yielded the 17 T cell receptor beta chains listed below, sequenced in a study of CD8 T cells in ankylosing spondylitis. MiXCR, run by TCRdb on the 5' RACE reads, gives a single entry per CDR3 protein. Of fewer than 350,000 distinct CDR3 sequences detected, more than 9% appear once; the ten largest clones hold roughly a tenth. Sequencing input: blood, either unsorted or a sorted T cell fraction (not recorded which). All receptors come from a female donor with ankylosing spondylitis or in good health (not recorded which).

This clonotype was counted at least ten times. The chain links TRBV5-1 to TRBJ2-3; no definite D call. V lost 4 bases and J lost 3, with 12 bases in between. Germline-derived CDR1 and CDR2 are SGHRS and YFSETQ. The CDR3 consists of 14 residues. This CDR3 is CASSQYVGTDTQYF. The CDR3 DNA reads TGCGCCAGCAGCCAATATGTAGGAACAGATACGCAGTATTTT.

This clonotype was recorded many times. The V and J genes are TRBV20-1 and TRBJ1-5; perhaps TRBD1 as D (5 bases). The CDR3 runs to 13 residues. Looked up from germline, CDR1 is DFQATT and CDR2 is SNEGSKA (reference sequence). The V end was cut by 5 bases, the J end by 5 bases, with 13 bases between. The CDR3 region has the DNA TGCAGTGCTCGGTTCCGAGGGGATCAGCCCCAGCATTTT. As protein: CSARFRGDQPQHF.

This clonotype was seen repeatedly, ten times or more. The chain uses TRBV18 and TRBJ2-3; 10 bases line up with TRBD1. Per the germline V gene, CDR1 is KGHSH and CDR2 is LQKENI. Trimming cost V 2 bases and J 2 bases; bases outside gene matches: 10. This CDR3 comprises 18 residues. The CDR3 DNA reads TGTGCCAGCTCACCAGTAGGCCCGACAGGGGGCGACACAGATACGCAGTATTTT. This translates into CASSPVGPTGGDTDTQYF.

This clonotype came up a few times. This chain uses TRBV7-2 with TRBJ1-4, with D possibly matching TRBD1 (5 bases). Germline V lookup: CDR1 SGHTA, CDR2 FQGNSA. CDR3 length: 16 amino acids. The germline V and J ends were trimmed by 2 bases and 8 bases, with 18 bases remaining between them. This CDR3 reads CASSLSGTQVGEKLFF. The CDR3 DNA is TGTGCCAGCAGCTTATCCGGGACTCAAGTAGGGGAAAAACTGTTTTTT.

This clonotype was observed a handful of times. V and J are TRBV9 and TRBJ2-6; no reliable D call. Germline CDR1 SGDLS, CDR2 YYNGEE. With 0 bases removed from V and 1 base from J, the gap between germline ends came to 11 bases. The CDR3 length is 17 residues. This CDR3 is CASSVDVSGSGANVLTF. DNA for the CDR3: TGTGCCAGCAGCGTAGATGTCAGTGGATCTGGGGCCAACGTCCTGACTTTC.

This clonotype was counted many times. J is TRBJ2-4 and V is TRBV20-1; the D is unclear. The ends were cut back, 4 bases at V and 6 bases at J, with 19 bases in the middle. Germline assignment: CDR1 DFQATT and CDR2 SNEGSKA (reference sequence). The CDR3 is made up of 15 amino acids. The CDR3 bases are TGCAGTGCTAAAACTCTAGAAGCAATAGGAAACATTCAGTACTTC. Protein product: CSAKTLEAIGNIQYF.

This clonotype was counted between two and nine times. Here the CDR3 reads CASSLARQPHTDTQYF. DNA for the CDR3: TGCGCCAGCAGCTTGGCCCGGCAGCCACACACAGATACGCAGTATTTT. The chain links TRBV5-1 to TRBJ2-3; D unclear. The germline V and J ends were trimmed by 0 bases and 2 bases, with 13 bases remaining between them. Germline CDR1 SGHRS, CDR2 YFSETQ. The CDR3 consists of 16 residues.

The gene calls are TRBV20-1 and TRBJ1-1; D uncertain. The CDR3 has 12 amino acids. Germline CDR1 and CDR2: DFQATT and SNEGSKA (reference sequence). V was clipped by 0 bases and J by 4 bases, with 6 bases between them. The CDR3 here is CSAREVGTEAFF. CDR3 in DNA: TGCAGTGCTAGAGAAGTGGGCACTGAAGCTTTCTTT.

The table lists this clonotype with many counts. The V call is TRBV10-3, the J call TRBJ1-5; D might be TRBD1 (6 bases). CDR1 is ENHRY and CDR2 is SYGVKD in the germline V gene. The CDR3 length is 14 residues. The germline V and J ends were trimmed by 5 bases and 2 bases, with 10 bases remaining between them. CDR3 sequence reads: CAISTGGGNQPQHF. For the CDR3, the DNA is TGTGCCATCAGTACGGGGGGCGGCAATCAGCCCCAGCATTTT.

This clonotype was detected ten times or more. The chain uses TRBV5-1 and TRBJ1-2; the D gene is possibly TRBD1 (6 bases). CDR3 size: 14 residues. Germline V lookup: CDR1 SGHRS, CDR2 YFSETQ. V was clipped by 0 bases and J by 2 bases, with 8 bases between them. The CDR3 loop is CASSLVGGNYGYTF. The DNA of the CDR3 is TGCGCCAGCAGCTTGGTAGGGGGGAACTATGGCTACACCTTC. Combining the CDR3 with reference TRBV5-1 and TRBJ1-2 gives the whole variable domain KAGVTQTPRYLIKTRGQQVTLSCSPISGHRSVSWYQQTPGQGLQFLFEYFSETQRNKGNFPGRFSGRQFSNSRSEMNVSTLELGDSALYLCASSLVGGNYGYTFGSGTRLTVV.

At least ten counts were recorded for this clonotype. The V call is TRBV6-6, the J call TRBJ2-5; 7 bases fit TRBD1. The germline gives CDR1 MNHNY, CDR2 SVGAGI (reference sequence). V shed 7 bases, J shed 4 bases, and the junction held 6 bases outside the gene matches. CDR3 length equals 13 residues. In nucleotides, the CDR3 is TGTGCCAGCACCCGGGACAGTCCAGAGACCCAGTACTTC. This encodes CASTRDSPETQYF.

This clonotype was counted ten times or more. This sequence joins TRBV29-1 and TRBJ2-1; TRBD2 might be the D (6 bases). V was cut by 4 bases and J by 7 bases, with 11 bases left in between. The CDR3 totals 12 residues. Germline V lookup: CDR1 SQVTM, CDR2 ANQGSEA. CDR3 region: CSVVRGRNEQFF. CDR3 nucleotide sequence: TGCAGCGTTGTCCGGGGGAGGAATGAGCAGTTCTTC.

This clonotype was seen a handful of times. This chain uses TRBV6-2 or TRBV6-3 with TRBJ2-3; TRBD2 agrees at 10 bases. The CDR3 length is 16 residues. V lost 5 bases to trimming and J lost 5 bases; unmatched junction nucleotides: 10. Germline V gene sequence: CDR1 MNHEY, CDR2 SVGEGT. This chain's CDR3 is CASSRRTSGRGDTQYF. For the CDR3, the DNA is TGTGCCAGCAGTCGGAGGACTAGCGGTAGGGGAGATACGCAGTATTTT.

At least ten counts were recorded for this clonotype. The chain joins TRBV6-1 to TRBJ2-2; 8 bases align to TRBD2. The CDR3 spans 15 residues. Germline-derived CDR1 and CDR2 are MNHNS and SASEGT. The junction had 3 bases not matched to a gene; V was cut back by 6 bases and J by 0 bases. The CDR3 loop is CASRPLAANTGELFF. The CDR3 nucleotides are TGTGCCAGCAGACCACTAGCGGCGAACACCGGGGAGCTGTTTTTT.

Turning to this clonotype: Just one base apart from a much larger clone, this may be a read error. This chain uses TRBV20-1 with TRBJ2-2; tentatively, D is TRBD1 (8 bases). This CDR3 is 17 amino acids long. The germline gives CDR1 DFQATT, CDR2 SNEGSKA (reference sequence). Written as DNA, the CDR3 is TGCGGTGCTAGAGATCGAACAGGGGGGGCGAACACCGGGGAGCTGTTTTTT. Translated: CGARDRTGGANTGELFF.

This clonotype was seen a few times. The chain couples TRBV27 to TRBJ2-7; 8 bases are a match to TRBD1. Trimming at V came to 5 bases and at J to 3 bases, leaving 9 bases not matched to a gene. From germline, CDR1 is MNHEY and CDR2 SMNVEV (reference sequence). The CDR3 sequence is 15 residues long. The DNA of the CDR3 is TGTGCCAGCAGTCGCCCCGGGACAGGAGTCTACGAGCAGTACTTC. This encodes CASSRPGTGVYEQYF.

Many counts were recorded for this clonotype. The chain has TRBV27 and TRBJ2-7; a possible D gene is TRBD2 (5 bases). CDR3 length equals 13 residues. Looked up from germline, CDR1 is MNHEY and CDR2 is SMNVEV (reference sequence). V was pared by 5 bases and J by 2 bases, with 10 bases between. The CDR3 region is CASSGGLAYEQYF. CDR3 bases: TGTGCCAGCAGTGGAGGACTCGCCTACGAGCAGTACTTC.